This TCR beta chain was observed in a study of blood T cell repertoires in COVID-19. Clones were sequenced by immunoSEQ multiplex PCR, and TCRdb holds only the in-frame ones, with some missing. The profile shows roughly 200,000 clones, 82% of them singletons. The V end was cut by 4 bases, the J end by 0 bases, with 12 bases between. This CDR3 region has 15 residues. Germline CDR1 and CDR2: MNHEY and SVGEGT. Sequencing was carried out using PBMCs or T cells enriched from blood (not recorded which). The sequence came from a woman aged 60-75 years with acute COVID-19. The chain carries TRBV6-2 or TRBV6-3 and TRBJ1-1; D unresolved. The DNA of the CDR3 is TGTGCCAGCAGTTCCCATGAGTTAGTGAACACTGAAGCTTTCTTT. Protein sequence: CASSSHELVNTEAFF.